This section outlines one TCR beta chain sequence together with its context. Over several immunoSEQ plates, each subset's genomic DNA was distributed in even portions. Sequenced by immunoSEQ multiplex PCR; TCRdb stores in-frame clones only, minus some. Of more than 2 million clones listed, nearly 97% are singletons. The data are from a study of shared clonotypes between healthy human individuals. V was pared by 1 base and J by 6 bases, with 3 bases of the junction left unmatched. From germline, CDR1 is SGHNT and CDR2 YYREEE (reference sequence). CDR3 size: 13 residues. V usage is TRBV5-4 and J usage is TRBJ1-2; 7 bases are shared with TRBD1. The sequence came from a man aged 18 to 29 in good health. The material sequenced was naive CD4+ T cells sorted from blood. Stated subset: CD45RA+ positively selected. The CDR3 sequence is CASSLMGTDGYTF. CDR3 sequence (DNA): TGTGCCAGCAGCTTGATGGGGACAGATGGCTACACCTTC.